This T cell receptor (beta chain) was documented in a study of T cells and copy number aberrations in small-cell lung cancer. Study-level results: Compared with adjacent lung tissue, tumors had lower T-cell richness and clonality and non-significantly lower density. The study's sample size was small, so findings need validation.

TCRdb's copy holds only in-frame clones and misses some; the assay was immunoSEQ multiplex PCR. The top ten clones hold roughly a third of a sample with fewer than 10,000 clones, about 79% of them seen once. This clone was picked up one time. Its antigen remains unknown. The source is a man in his 60s with small cell lung cancer. Sequencing was carried out using normal tissue next to the tumor.

CDR3 amino acids: CASSPRRAFYEQYF. DNA for the CDR3: TGTGCCAGCTCACCTAGGAGGGCTTTCTACGAGCAGTACTTC. The chain couples TRBV18 to TRBJ2-7, with D possibly being TRBD2 (6 bases). The V and J ends lost 3 bases and 3 bases respectively, with 12 bases between them. This CDR3 has 14 amino acids. Germline CDR1 is KGHSH and CDR2 is LQKENI.